A selection of T cell receptor beta chains follows, all from one sample in a study of blood T cell repertoires in COVID-19. The method was immunoSEQ multiplex PCR; TCRdb's version includes in-frame clones alone and lacks a portion of them. The sample holds 270,000 or so clones; around 86% are singletons and the top ten take around 3%. Sequenced material: peripheral blood. Receptors originate from a woman aged 25 to 45 with active or convalescent COVID-19. Both conserved end residues are part of each CDR3. The size field is filled for only some rows; it gives once, few, many or a size class.

cdr3_aa: CASSADRAQPQHF; v_call: TRBV19; j_call: TRBJ1-5; clone_size: few
cdr3_aa: CASSQMGGSQRQPQHF; v_call: TRBV27; j_call: TRBJ1-5; clone_size: .
cdr3_aa: CASRGGVTDTQYF; v_call: TRBV12-3/TRBV12-4; j_call: TRBJ2-3; clone_size: .
cdr3_aa: CAISESGGYQETQYF; v_call: TRBV10-3; j_call: TRBJ2-5; clone_size: .
cdr3_aa: CASSRTSGRPDTQYF; v_call: TRBV19; j_call: TRBJ2-3; clone_size: .
cdr3_aa: CASSLVQGSGNTIYF; v_call: TRBV7-9; j_call: TRBJ1-3; clone_size: .
cdr3_aa: CASSLVGQGVPDSPLHF; v_call: TRBV5-5; j_call: TRBJ1-6; clone_size: .
cdr3_aa: CASSYAGRTDTQYF; v_call: TRBV6-5; j_call: TRBJ2-3; clone_size: .
cdr3_aa: CSASLTPDRGTEAFF; v_call: TRBV20-1; j_call: TRBJ1-1; clone_size: once
cdr3_aa: CASSSFGQGSYEQYF; v_call: TRBV19; j_call: TRBJ2-7; clone_size: .
cdr3_aa: CASSEGGGLGEKLFF; v_call: TRBV25-1; j_call: TRBJ1-4; clone_size: .
cdr3_aa: CASSQVTLAGGMETQYF; v_call: TRBV4-1; j_call: TRBJ2-5; clone_size: once
cdr3_aa: CASTNGQGIYGYTF; v_call: TRBV7-9; j_call: TRBJ1-2; clone_size: .
cdr3_aa: CASSLGGIGNQPQHF; v_call: TRBV28; j_call: TRBJ1-5; clone_size: .
cdr3_aa: CASSPNNPGLGTDTQYF; v_call: TRBV28; j_call: TRBJ2-3; clone_size: once
cdr3_aa: CASSLGDGNEKLFF; v_call: TRBV5-1; j_call: TRBJ1-4; clone_size: .
cdr3_aa: CASSLGDRGYGNTIYF; v_call: TRBV5-1; j_call: TRBJ1-3; clone_size: .
cdr3_aa: CASTEGRAEAFF; v_call: TRBV2; j_call: TRBJ1-1; clone_size: .
cdr3_aa: CASSPPPGGAPDTQYF; v_call: TRBV5-1; j_call: TRBJ2-3; clone_size: .
cdr3_aa: CATSRDRVTYNEQFF; v_call: TRBV15; j_call: TRBJ2-1; clone_size: .
cdr3_aa: CASSSRGRGYGYTF; v_call: TRBV6-5; j_call: TRBJ1-2; clone_size: .
cdr3_aa: CAWKGGGNTIYF; v_call: TRBV30; j_call: TRBJ1-3; clone_size: .
cdr3_aa: CASGLRGGASNYGYTF; v_call: TRBV27; j_call: TRBJ1-2; clone_size: .
cdr3_aa: CASSLEGRISPLHF; v_call: TRBV5-8; j_call: TRBJ1-6; clone_size: .
cdr3_aa: CASSRGGPYEQYF; v_call: TRBV27; j_call: TRBJ2-7; clone_size: .
cdr3_aa: CASSVGGGGQPQHF; v_call: TRBV2; j_call: TRBJ1-5; clone_size: .
cdr3_aa: CASSPNQPDEQYF; v_call: TRBV28; j_call: TRBJ2-7; clone_size: .
cdr3_aa: CASRQTVTNEKLFF; v_call: TRBV2; j_call: TRBJ1-4; clone_size: once
cdr3_aa: CASSLSGRTYNSPLHF; v_call: TRBV27; j_call: TRBJ1-6; clone_size: .
cdr3_aa: CASSSYYRDGYTF; v_call: TRBV7-9; j_call: TRBJ1-2; clone_size: once
cdr3_aa: CASGYAGASTDTQYF; v_call: TRBV2; j_call: TRBJ2-3; clone_size: .
cdr3_aa: CASSGPDSRETQYF; v_call: TRBV2; j_call: TRBJ2-5; clone_size: few
cdr3_aa: CAADGGDTEAFF; v_call: TRBV2; j_call: TRBJ1-1; clone_size: .
cdr3_aa: CASSFRDRGNSPLHF; v_call: TRBV5-4; j_call: TRBJ1-6; clone_size: .
cdr3_aa: CASSSLAGGMQQYF; v_call: TRBV7-9; j_call: TRBJ2-7; clone_size: .
cdr3_aa: CAWKEELSSTDTQYF; v_call: TRBV30; j_call: TRBJ2-3; clone_size: .
cdr3_aa: CASSVARETQYF; v_call: TRBV2; j_call: TRBJ2-5; clone_size: .
cdr3_aa: CASSRRTGTGAGELFF; v_call: TRBV4-2; j_call: TRBJ2-2; clone_size: .
cdr3_aa: CAWQTGTGVNTGELFF; v_call: TRBV30; j_call: TRBJ2-2; clone_size: .
cdr3_aa: CASSVDRGSYEQYF; v_call: TRBV2; j_call: TRBJ2-7; clone_size: .